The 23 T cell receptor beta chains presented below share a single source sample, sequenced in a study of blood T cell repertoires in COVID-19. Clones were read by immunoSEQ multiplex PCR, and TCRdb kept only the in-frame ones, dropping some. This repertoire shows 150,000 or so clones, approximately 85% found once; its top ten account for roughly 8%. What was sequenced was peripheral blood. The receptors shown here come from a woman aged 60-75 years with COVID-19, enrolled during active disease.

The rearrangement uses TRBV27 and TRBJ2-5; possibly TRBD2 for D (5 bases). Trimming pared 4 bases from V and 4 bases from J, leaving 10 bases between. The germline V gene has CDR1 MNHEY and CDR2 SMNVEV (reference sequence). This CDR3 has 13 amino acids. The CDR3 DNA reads TGTGCCAGCAGTTGGGCGGGTCCAGAGACCCAGTACTTC. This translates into CASSWAGPETQYF.

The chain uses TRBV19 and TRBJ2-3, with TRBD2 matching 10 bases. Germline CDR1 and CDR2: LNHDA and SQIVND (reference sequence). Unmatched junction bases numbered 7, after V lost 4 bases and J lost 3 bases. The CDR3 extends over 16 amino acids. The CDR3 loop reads CASSTSGGLGTDTQYF. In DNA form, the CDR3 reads TGTGCCAGTAGTACTAGCGGGGGACTAGGGACAGATACGCAGTATTTT.

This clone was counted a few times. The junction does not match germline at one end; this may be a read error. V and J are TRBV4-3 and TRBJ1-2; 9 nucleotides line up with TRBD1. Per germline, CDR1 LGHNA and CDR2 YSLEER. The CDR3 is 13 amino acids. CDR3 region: CASSQDVRDREIF. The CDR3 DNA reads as TGCGCCAGCAGCCAAGATGTCCGGGACAGGGAAATCTTC.

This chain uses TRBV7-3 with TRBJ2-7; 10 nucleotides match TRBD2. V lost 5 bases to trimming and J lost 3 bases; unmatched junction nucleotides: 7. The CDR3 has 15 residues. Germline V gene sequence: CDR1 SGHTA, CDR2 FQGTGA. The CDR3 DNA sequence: TGTGCCAGCAGCCAATCCGGGACTAGCGTCTACGAGCAGTACTTC. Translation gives CASSQSGTSVYEQYF. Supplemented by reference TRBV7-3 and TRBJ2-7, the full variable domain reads GAGVSQTPSNKVTEKGKYVELRCDPISGHTALYWYRQSLGQGPEFLIYFQGTGAADDSGLPNDRFFAVRPEGSVSTLKIQRTERGDSAVYLCASSQSGTSVYEQYFGPGTRLTVT.

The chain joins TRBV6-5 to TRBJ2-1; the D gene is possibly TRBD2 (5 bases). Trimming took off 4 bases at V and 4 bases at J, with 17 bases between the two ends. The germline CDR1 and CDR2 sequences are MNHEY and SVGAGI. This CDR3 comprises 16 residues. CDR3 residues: CASSFLRSGLYNEQFF. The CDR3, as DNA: TGTGCCAGCAGTTTCCTCAGAAGCGGCCTATACAATGAGCAGTTCTTC.

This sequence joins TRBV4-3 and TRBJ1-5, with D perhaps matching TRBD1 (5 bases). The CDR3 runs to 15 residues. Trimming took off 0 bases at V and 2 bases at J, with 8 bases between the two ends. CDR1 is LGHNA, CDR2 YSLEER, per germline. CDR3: CASSQDSTGNQPQHF. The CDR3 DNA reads TGCGCCAGCAGCCAAGATTCGACAGGCAATCAGCCCCAGCATTTT.

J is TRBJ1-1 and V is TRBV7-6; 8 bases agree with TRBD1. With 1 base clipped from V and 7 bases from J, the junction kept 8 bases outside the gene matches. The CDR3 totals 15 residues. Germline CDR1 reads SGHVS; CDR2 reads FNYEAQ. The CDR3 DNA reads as TGTGCCAGCAGCTTAGAGGGCAGGGGGCAGGGTGAAGCTTTCTTT. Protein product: CASSLEGRGQGEAFF.

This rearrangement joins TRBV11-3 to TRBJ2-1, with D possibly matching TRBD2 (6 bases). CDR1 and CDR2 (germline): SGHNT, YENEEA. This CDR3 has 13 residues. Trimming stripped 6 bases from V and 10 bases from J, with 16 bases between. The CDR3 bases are TGTGCCAGCAGTCCGACTAGTTCAGGCGAGCAGTTCTTC. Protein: CASSPTSSGEQFF.

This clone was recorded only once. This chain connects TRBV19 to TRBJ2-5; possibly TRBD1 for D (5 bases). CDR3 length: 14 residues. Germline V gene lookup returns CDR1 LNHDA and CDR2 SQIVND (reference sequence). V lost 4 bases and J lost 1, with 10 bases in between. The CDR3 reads CASSRDSTQETQYF. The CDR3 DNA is TGTGCCAGTAGTAGAGACAGTACCCAAGAGACCCAGTACTTC. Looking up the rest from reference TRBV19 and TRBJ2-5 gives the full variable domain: DGGITQSPKYLFRKEGQNVTLSCEQNLNHDAMYWYRQDPGQGLRLIYYSQIVNDFQKGDIAEGYSVSREKKESFPLTVTSAQKNPTAFYLCASSRDSTQETQYFGPGTRLLVL.

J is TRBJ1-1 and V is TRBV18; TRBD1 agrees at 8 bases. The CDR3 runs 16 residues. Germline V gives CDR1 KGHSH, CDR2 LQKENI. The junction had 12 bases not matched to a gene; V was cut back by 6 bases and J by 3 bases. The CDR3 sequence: CASSRQGSQLYTEAFF. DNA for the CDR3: TGTGCCAGCTCCCGACAGGGGTCACAGCTATACACTGAAGCTTTCTTT.

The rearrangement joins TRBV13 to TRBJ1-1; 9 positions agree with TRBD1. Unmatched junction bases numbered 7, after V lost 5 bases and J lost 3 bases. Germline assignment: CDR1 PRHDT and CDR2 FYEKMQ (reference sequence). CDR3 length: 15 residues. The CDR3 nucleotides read TGTGCCAGCAGCGAAAGACAGGGGGTGTACACTGAAGCTTTCTTT. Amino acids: CASSERQGVYTEAFF.

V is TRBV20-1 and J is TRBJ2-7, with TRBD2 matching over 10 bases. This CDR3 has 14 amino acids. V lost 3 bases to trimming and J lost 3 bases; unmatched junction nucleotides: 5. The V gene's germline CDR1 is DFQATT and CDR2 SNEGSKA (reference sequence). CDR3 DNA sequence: TGCAGTGCTAGTGCAACTAGCGGGGTCTACGAGCAGTACTTC. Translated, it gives CSASATSGVYEQYF.

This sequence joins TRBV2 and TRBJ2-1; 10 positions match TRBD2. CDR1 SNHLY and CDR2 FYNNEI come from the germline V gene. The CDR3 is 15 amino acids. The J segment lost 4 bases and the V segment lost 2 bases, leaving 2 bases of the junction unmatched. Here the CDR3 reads CASSERSGGYNEQFF. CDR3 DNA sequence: TGTGCCAGCAGTGAACGTAGCGGGGGGTACAATGAGCAGTTCTTC.

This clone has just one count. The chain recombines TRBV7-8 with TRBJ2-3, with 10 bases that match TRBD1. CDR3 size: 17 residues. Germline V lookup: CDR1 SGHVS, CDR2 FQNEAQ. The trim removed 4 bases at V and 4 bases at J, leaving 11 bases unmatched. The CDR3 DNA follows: TGTGCCAGCAGCTCACGACAGGGGGCCGAGGTCGCAGATACGCAGTATTTT. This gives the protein CASSSRQGAEVADTQYF.

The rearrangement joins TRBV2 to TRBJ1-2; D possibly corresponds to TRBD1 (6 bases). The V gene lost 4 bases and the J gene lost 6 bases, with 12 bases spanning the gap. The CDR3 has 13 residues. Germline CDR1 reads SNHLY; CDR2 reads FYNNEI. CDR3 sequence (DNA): TGTGCCAGCAGTGTCCAGGGGTATAATGGCTACACCTTC. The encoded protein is CASSVQGYNGYTF.

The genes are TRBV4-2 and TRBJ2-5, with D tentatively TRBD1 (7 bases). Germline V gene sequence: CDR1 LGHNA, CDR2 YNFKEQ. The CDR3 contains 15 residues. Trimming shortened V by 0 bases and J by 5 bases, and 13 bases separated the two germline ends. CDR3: CASSQDLGGGETQYF. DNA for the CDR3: TGTGCCAGCAGCCAAGATCTTGGAGGGGGCGAGACCCAGTACTTC.

Written as DNA, the CDR3 is TGCAGTGCTAGTAGATCGGGGAACACTGAAGCTTTCTTT. The encoded protein is CSASRSGNTEAFF. J is TRBJ1-1 and V is TRBV20-1, with D unresolved. This CDR3 comprises 13 residues. Trimming took off 3 bases at V and 1 base at J, with 9 bases between the two ends. Germline lookup yields CDR1 DFQATT and CDR2 SNEGSKA (reference sequence).

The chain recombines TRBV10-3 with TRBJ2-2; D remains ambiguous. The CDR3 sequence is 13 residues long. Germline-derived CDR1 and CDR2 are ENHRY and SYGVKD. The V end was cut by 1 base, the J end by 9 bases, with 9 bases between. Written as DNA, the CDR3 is TGTGCCATCAGTGAGTTTGATGAGAGGGAGCTGTTTTTT. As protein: CAISEFDERELFF.

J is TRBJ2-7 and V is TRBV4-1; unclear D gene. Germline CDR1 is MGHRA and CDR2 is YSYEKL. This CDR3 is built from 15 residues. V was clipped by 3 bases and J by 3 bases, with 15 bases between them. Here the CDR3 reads CASSQTLDGFYEQYF. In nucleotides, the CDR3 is TGCGCCAGCAGCCAGACCCTTGACGGGTTCTACGAGCAGTACTTC.

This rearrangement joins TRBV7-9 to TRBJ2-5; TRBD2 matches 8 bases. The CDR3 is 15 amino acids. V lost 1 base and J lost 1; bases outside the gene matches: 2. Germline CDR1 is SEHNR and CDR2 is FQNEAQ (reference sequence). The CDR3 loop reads CASSLERGTQETQYF. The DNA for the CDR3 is TGTGCCAGCAGCTTAGAGCGGGGGACCCAAGAGACCCAGTACTTC.

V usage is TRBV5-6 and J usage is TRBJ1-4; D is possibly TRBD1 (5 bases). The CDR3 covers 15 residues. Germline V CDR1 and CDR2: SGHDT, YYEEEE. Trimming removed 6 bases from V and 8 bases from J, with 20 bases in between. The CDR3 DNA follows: TGTGCCAGCACCCTTGGAGGGACGTTCGGGGAAAAACTGTTTTTT. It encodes CASTLGGTFGEKLFF.

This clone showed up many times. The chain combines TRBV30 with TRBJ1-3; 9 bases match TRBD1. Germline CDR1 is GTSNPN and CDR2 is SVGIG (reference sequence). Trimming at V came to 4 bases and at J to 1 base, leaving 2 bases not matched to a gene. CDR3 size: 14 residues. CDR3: CAWKQGASGNTIYF. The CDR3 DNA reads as TGTGCCTGGAAACAGGGGGCTTCTGGAAACACCATATATTTT.

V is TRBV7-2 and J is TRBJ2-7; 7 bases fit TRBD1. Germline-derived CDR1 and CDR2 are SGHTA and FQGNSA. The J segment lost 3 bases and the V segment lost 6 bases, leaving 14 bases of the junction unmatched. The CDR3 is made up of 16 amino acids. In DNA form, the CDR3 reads TGTGCCAGCAGTCCAAGGTACGGGACAGAATTCTACGAGCAGTACTTC. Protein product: CASSPRYGTEFYEQYF.